The 30 T cell receptor beta chains in this list originate from one sample, sequenced in a study of T-cell reconstitution after alpha-beta-depleted transplantation in children. Using unique molecular identifiers, the investigators prepared the TCRbeta library. TCRdb itself ran the PCR reads through MiXCR, one entry per CDR3 protein. The sample lists approximately 230,000 distinct CDR3 sequences; roughly a quarter were seen once. Source: PBMCs, mostly from graft donor cells, taken 360 days after TCRalphabeta/CD19-depleted stem cell transplant. Receptors originate from a female patient aged 2-9 years who had a stem cell transplant for congenital amegakaryocytic thrombocytopenia, so the T cells may come from the graft donor.

The rearrangement joins TRBV7-2 to TRBJ2-5; D is possibly TRBD1 (6 bases). The germline V gene encodes CDR1 SGHTA and CDR2 FQGNSA. Between the trimmed V and J ends, which lost 5 bases and 5 bases, there was a span of 12 bases. The CDR3 has 13 amino acids. The CDR3 DNA reads as TGTGCCAGCAGCACGGGACAATGGGAGACCCAGTACTTC. This encodes CASSTGQWETQYF.

In its sample, this clonotype was seen a few times. J is TRBJ2-3 and V is TRBV20-1; D is ambiguous. Germline V gene lookup returns CDR1 DFQATT and CDR2 SNEGSKA (reference sequence). CDR3 length: 13 amino acids. Trimming shortened V by 3 bases and J by 1 base, and 8 bases separated the two germline ends. In DNA form, the CDR3 reads TGCAGTGCTAGGAGACGGGGCACAGATACGCAGTATTTT. As protein: CSARRRGTDTQYF.

This clonotype was counted only a few times. This chain joins TRBV7-2 and TRBJ1-4; D not certain. The V gene's germline CDR1 is SGHTA and CDR2 FQGNSA. V was pared by 1 base and J by 13 bases, with 13 bases between. CDR3 length equals 13 residues. This CDR3 reads CASSLGLVGGLFF. The CDR3 DNA reads TGTGCCAGCAGCTTAGGCCTAGTTGGAGGACTGTTTTTT. Combining the CDR3 with reference TRBV7-2 and TRBJ1-4 gives the whole variable domain GAGVSQSPSNKVTEKGKDVELRCDPISGHTALYWYRQSLGQGLEFLIYFQGNSAPDKSGLPSDRFSAERTGGSVSTLTIQRTQQEDSAVYLCASSLGLVGGLFFGSGTQLSVL.

The chain recombines TRBV15 with TRBJ2-3; 14 bases match TRBD2. Germline V lookup: CDR1 LNHNV, CDR2 YYDKDF (reference sequence). The CDR3 length is 15 residues. CDR3 region: CATSTSGRAVDTQYF. The DNA of the CDR3 is TGTGCTACGTCGACTAGCGGGAGGGCCGTCGATACGCAGTATTTT.

In this sample, this clonotype turned up a few times. The chain links TRBV12-3 or TRBV12-4 to TRBJ1-1; 9 nucleotides agree with TRBD1. This CDR3 is 15 amino acids long. The trim removed 2 bases at V and 3 bases at J, leaving 4 bases unmatched. CDR3 bases: TGTGCCAGCAGTTTAAGGGACAGGGCGGACACTGAAGCTTTCTTT. Protein: CASSLRDRADTEAFF.

This clonotype showed up many times. The rearrangement links TRBV15 to TRBJ2-1, with TRBD2 matching 12 bases. Germline loops: CDR1 LNHNV, CDR2 YYDKDF (reference sequence). The CDR3 length is 18 residues. V shed 3 bases and J 4 bases; nucleotides not matched to a gene: 10. CDR3 amino acids: CATSSASLLAGGYNEQFF. The CDR3 nucleotides are TGTGCCACCAGCAGTGCATCATTACTAGCGGGAGGATACAATGAGCAGTTCTTC.

This clonotype has a handful of counts. The chain carries TRBV4-3 and TRBJ2-3; 9 positions agree with TRBD1. Per germline, CDR1 LGHNA and CDR2 YSLEER. V lost 1 base, J lost 5 bases, and 10 bases stayed unmatched. This CDR3 is 17 amino acids long. The CDR3: CASSQVTKTGGRDTQYF. In nucleotides, the CDR3 is TGCGCCAGCAGCCAAGTCACCAAAACAGGGGGCCGAGATACGCAGTATTTT.

This clonotype was seen a few times. This rearrangement joins TRBV15 to TRBJ1-4; D remains unclear. The CDR3 runs 16 residues. V dropped 1 base and J dropped 3 bases, with 12 bases sitting between them. Germline V lookup: CDR1 LNHNV, CDR2 YYDKDF (reference sequence). This CDR3 is CATSRVRNRANEKLFF. CDR3 nucleotide sequence: TGTGCCACCAGCAGAGTGCGAAATAGGGCTAATGAAAAACTGTTTTTT. Variable domain in full (rest from reference TRBV15 and TRBJ1-4): DAMVIQNPRYQVTQFGKPVTLSCSQTLNHNVMYWYQQKSSQAPKLLFHYYDKDFNNEADTPDNFQSRRPNTSFCFLDIRSPGLGDTAMYLCATSRVRNRANEKLFFGSGTQLSVL.

This clonotype was detected only a few times. The chain couples TRBV9 to TRBJ2-1; a weak D match, TRBD2 (6 bases). V dropped 3 bases and J dropped 1 base, with 11 bases sitting between them. This CDR3 spans 15 amino acids. Per germline, CDR1 SGDLS and CDR2 YYNGEE. The DNA for the CDR3 is TGTGCCAGCAGCGGCGGGGTTGGGTCCTACAATGAGCAGTTCTTC. This translates into CASSGGVGSYNEQFF.

This clonotype was seen a few times. The chain links TRBV6-2 or TRBV6-3 to TRBJ2-3, with D possibly matching TRBD2 (5 bases). CDR1 MNHEY and CDR2 SVGEGT come from the germline V gene. This CDR3 has 12 residues. Trimming took off 8 bases at V and 7 bases at J, with 13 bases between the two ends. CDR3 protein: CASSNSGNTQYF. CDR3 nucleotides: TGTGCCAGCTCGAACTCGGGGAATACGCAGTATTTT.

This chain uses TRBV28 with TRBJ2-1; D call uncertain. The CDR3 sequence is 14 residues long. The V end lost 0 bases, the J end lost 2 bases, and 5 bases lay between the germline ends. Per germline, CDR1 MDHEN and CDR2 SYDVKM. CDR3 coding DNA: TGTGCCAGCAGTTTATGGGGGACCTACAATGAGCAGTTCTTC. The encoded protein is CASSLWGTYNEQFF.

This clonotype showed up just a few times. The V gene is TRBV20-1, the J gene TRBJ2-5; 8 bases line up with TRBD1. The CDR3 runs 14 residues. The germline V gene has CDR1 DFQATT and CDR2 SNEGSKA (reference sequence). Germline trimming cut 5 bases from V and 4 bases from J; bases unmatched to any gene: 9. The CDR3 DNA reads TGCAGTGCTCTACAACCAGGGGGCCGAGAGACCCAGTACTTC. Protein product: CSALQPGGRETQYF.

This clonotype was picked up a small number of times. V gene TRBV9 combines with J gene TRBJ2-5; D perhaps matches TRBD1 (5 bases). Germline CDR1 is SGDLS and CDR2 is YYNGEE. V lost 0 bases and J 5 bases, leaving 14 bases between the germline ends. This CDR3 spans 15 amino acids. The DNA for the CDR3 is TGTGCCAGCAGCGTAGGGGGCGCCTATGCGGAGACCCAGTACTTC. This encodes CASSVGGAYAETQYF.

The chain has TRBV5-1 and TRBJ1-2; D possibly corresponds to TRBD1 (6 bases). Germline V CDR1 and CDR2: SGHRS, YFSETQ. V was cut by 0 bases and J by 2 bases, with 8 bases left in between. The CDR3 is 14 amino acids. CDR3: CASSLDTGNYGYTF. CDR3 nucleotide sequence: TGCGCCAGCAGCTTGGACACAGGGAACTATGGCTACACCTTC. Looking up the rest from reference TRBV5-1 and TRBJ1-2 gives the full variable domain: KAGVTQTPRYLIKTRGQQVTLSCSPISGHRSVSWYQQTPGQGLQFLFEYFSETQRNKGNFPGRFSGRQFSNSRSEMNVSTLELGDSALYLCASSLDTGNYGYTFGSGTRLTVV.

The chain combines TRBV3-1 with TRBJ2-7; unclear D gene. The CDR3 spans 14 residues. Germline V lookup: CDR1 LGHDT, CDR2 YNNKEL (reference sequence). Trimming took 1 base from V and 2 from J, leaving 9 bases between them. CDR3 DNA sequence: TGTGCCAGCAGCCAAGTATTTGGGCCCTACGAGCAGTACTTC. This encodes CASSQVFGPYEQYF.

The rearrangement links TRBV6-4 to TRBJ2-3, with TRBD2 matching over 7 bases. The CDR3 is 14 residues long. Per germline, CDR1 MRHNA and CDR2 SNTAGT. Trimming took 4 bases from V and 5 from J; bases not matched to a gene: 6. In nucleotides, the CDR3 is TGTGCCAGCAGTGTCGGCGGGAGCTTAGATACGCAGTATTTT. It is translated as CASSVGGSLDTQYF.

This clonotype was seen only a few times. The V and J genes are TRBV5-1 and TRBJ2-7, with 8 bases aligning to TRBD2. The ends lost 2 bases at V and 7 bases at J; junction bases unmatched: 8. Germline values: CDR1 SGHRS, CDR2 YFSETQ. The CDR3 sequence is 14 residues long. Here the CDR3 reads CASSLNSGDREQYF. The CDR3 DNA follows: TGCGCCAGCAGCTTAAATAGCGGGGATCGGGAGCAGTACTTC.

This clonotype has a handful of counts. This chain uses TRBV7-6 with TRBJ2-1, with 8 bases identical to TRBD1. Germline loops: CDR1 SGHVS, CDR2 FNYEAQ. V dropped 4 bases and J dropped 2; count of bases not matched to a gene: 7. The CDR3 extends over 16 amino acids. CDR3 bases: TGTGCCAGCAGCTCACGACAGGGGAACACCTACAATGAGCAGTTCTTC. Its protein is CASSSRQGNTYNEQFF.

This clonotype turned up a few times. This chain joins TRBV27 and TRBJ2-7; TRBD1 matches 8 bases. The length of the CDR3 is 15 residues. The V and J ends lost 5 bases and 6 bases, in that order; junction bases with no gene match: 12. Germline assignment: CDR1 MNHEY and CDR2 SMNVEV (reference sequence). CDR3 residues: CASSPPGRGRSEQYF. The CDR3 DNA follows: TGTGCCAGCAGTCCGCCGGGCAGGGGGCGTTCCGAGCAGTACTTC.

The chain joins TRBV29-1 to TRBJ1-1; a possible D gene is TRBD1 (5 bases). V lost 7 bases and J 0 bases, leaving 12 bases between the germline ends. The CDR3 is made up of 13 amino acids. From germline, CDR1 is SQVTM and CDR2 ANQGSEA. CDR3 nucleotides: TGCAGCGCGACAGCAAATTTGAACACTGAAGCTTTCTTT. It translates to CSATANLNTEAFF.

The V gene is TRBV19, the J gene TRBJ2-5; D unclear. This CDR3 comprises 13 residues. CDR1 LNHDA and CDR2 SQIVND come from the germline V gene (reference sequence). V was cut by 4 bases and J by 0 bases, with 6 bases left in between. For the CDR3, the DNA is TGTGCCAGTAGTACAACACACCAAGAGACCCAGTACTTC. It yields the protein CASSTTHQETQYF.

This clonotype was counted only a few times. The J gene is TRBJ2-3, the V gene TRBV20-1, with 8 bases matching TRBD2. The germline CDR1 and CDR2 sequences are DFQATT and SNEGSKA (reference sequence). This CDR3 region has 13 residues. The V and J ends lost 5 bases and 2 bases, in that order; junction bases with no gene match: 3. Written as DNA, the CDR3 is TGCAGTGCTCAGCGGGAGCCCACAGATACGCAGTATTTT. This codes for CSAQREPTDTQYF.

This clonotype was detected a few times. The chain carries TRBV15 and TRBJ1-3, with D possibly being TRBD1 (5 bases). The germline CDR1 and CDR2 sequences are LNHNV and YYDKDF (reference sequence). The CDR3 length is 15 residues. V was pared by 3 bases and J by 2 bases, with 11 bases between. The CDR3 DNA reads as TGTGCCACCAGCAGGGGCCCGGGGGCTGGAAACACCATATATTTT. Translating it yields CATSRGPGAGNTIYF.

There are a few counts of this clonotype. CDR3 in amino acids: CAISDFVASGSPRSYNEQFF. The CDR3 DNA is TGTGCCATCAGTGACTTTGTAGCTAGCGGGAGTCCCCGATCATACAATGAGCAGTTCTTC. This chain uses TRBV10-3 with TRBJ2-1, with TRBD2 matching 10 bases. CDR1 and CDR2 from the germline V gene are ENHRY and SYGVKD. With V trimmed by 3 bases and J by 4 bases, 18 bases remained unmatched. CDR3 size: 20 residues.

This clonotype appeared a few times. The chain is built from TRBV5-1 and TRBJ2-3; 10 bases line up with TRBD2. The CDR3 loop spans 19 amino acids. V lost 0 bases to trimming and J lost 0 bases; unmatched junction nucleotides: 10. CDR1 and CDR2 (germline): SGHRS, YFSETQ. The CDR3 nucleotides are TGCGCCAGCAGCTTGGTCGCCCTAGCGGGGGACCCTAGCACAGATACGCAGTATTTT. This encodes CASSLVALAGDPSTDTQYF. The whole variable domain, remainder taken from reference TRBV5-1 and TRBJ2-3, is KAGVTQTPRYLIKTRGQQVTLSCSPISGHRSVSWYQQTPGQGLQFLFEYFSETQRNKGNFPGRFSGRQFSNSRSEMNVSTLELGDSALYLCASSLVALAGDPSTDTQYFGPGTRLTVL.

This chain uses TRBV5-1 with TRBJ2-6; 10 bases are a match to TRBD1. Germline CDR1 reads SGHRS; CDR2 reads YFSETQ. The CDR3 has 18 residues. Trimming removed 0 bases from V and 2 bases from J; junction bases left unmatched: 5. CDR3 DNA: TGCGCCAGCAGCTTGGATGGACAGGGGGGCCCTGGGGCCAACGTCCTGACTTTC. Its translation: CASSLDGQGGPGANVLTF.

This clonotype was counted a few times. This chain connects TRBV27 to TRBJ2-3, with 11 bases lining up with TRBD1. Germline V gives CDR1 MNHEY, CDR2 SMNVEV (reference sequence). The CDR3 spans 16 residues. Unmatched junction bases numbered 9, after V lost 4 bases and J lost 6 bases. CDR3 in DNA: TGTGCCAGCAGTTACCTCCTAGGGACAGGGGGGGATACGCAGTATTTT. This codes for CASSYLLGTGGDTQYF.

The chain has TRBV30 and TRBJ1-2, with D maybe TRBD1 (5 bases). With 3 bases removed from V and 7 bases from J, the gap between germline ends came to 15 bases. The CDR3 loop spans 13 amino acids. Germline V lookup: CDR1 GTSNPN, CDR2 SVGIG (reference sequence). DNA of the CDR3: TGTGCCTGGAGCGAGTCGGGGGTCCTTGGCTACACCTTC. It yields the protein CAWSESGVLGYTF. Together with reference TRBV30 and TRBJ1-2, the CDR3 gives the full variable domain: SQTIHQWPATLVQPVGSPLSLECTVEGTSNPNLYWYRQAAGRGLQLLFYSVGIGQISSEVPQNLSASRPQDRQFILSSKKLLLSDSGFYLCAWSESGVLGYTFGSGTRLTVV.

This clonotype has more than one count but fewer than ten. This chain links TRBV10-2 with TRBJ2-1; a weak D match, TRBD2 (5 bases). In germline, CDR1 is WSHSY, CDR2 SAAADI. Deletions cut 2 bases from V and 7 bases from J, with 18 bases between. The CDR3 totals 16 residues. The CDR3 loop is CASSEPFASPANEQFF. The CDR3 DNA reads TGCGCCAGCAGTGAGCCATTTGCTAGCCCGGCAAATGAGCAGTTCTTC.

This clonotype was recorded once. This rearrangement joins TRBV5-1 to TRBJ1-1, with a possible D match to TRBD1 (5 bases). CDR3 length: 15 amino acids. V lost 4 bases, J lost 4 bases, and 17 bases lay in between. CDR1 SGHRS and CDR2 YFSETQ come from the germline V gene. In DNA, the CDR3 is TGCGCCAGCAGCCCCCAGACAGCACCGGGCACTGAAGCTTTCTTT. This sequence encodes CASSPQTAPGTEAFF.